This is a list of T cell receptor beta chains from one sample in a study of a mutant IDH1 vaccine in newly diagnosed glioma. Libraries were prepared by immunoSEQ multiplex PCR; TCRdb keeps only in-frame clonotypes and omits some of them. The data contain 85,000 to 100,000 clones, about 80% of them singletons. The starting material was PBMCs, obtained from a glioma patient treated with radiotherapy, temozolomide or both. All receptors derive from a man between 40 and 49 years old with glioma. The CDR3 runs from the conserved cysteine through the conserved F or W. The order of the fields is J gene, V gene, CDR3 protein.

>TRBJ1-1|TRBV7-2
CASSKGQGGTEAFF
>TRBJ2-3|TRBV9
CASSVGVAGGTDTQYF
>TRBJ2-7|TRBV30
CAWTLGWDRLGF
>TRBJ2-5|TRBV4-2
CASSQDLLSGRRGETQYF
>TRBJ2-2|TRBV27
CASSSEGGQGRTGELFF
>TRBJ1-5|TRBV5-4
CASSRDAEPQHF
>TRBJ2-7|TRBV19
CASSARDRAYEQYF
>TRBJ2-3|TRBV7-2
CASSSGLAGDTDTQYF
>TRBJ1-2|TRBV6-1
CASKSGVNYGYTF
>TRBJ2-3|TRBV7-6
CASSPDTDTQYF
>TRBJ1-2|TRBV12-2
CASRLGRDRGSYGYTF
>TRBJ2-2|TRBV25-1
CASSQLAGAYTGELFF
>TRBJ2-2|TRBV18
CASSPDTGELFF
>TRBJ1-3|TRBV6-5
CASSYSRQTPGNTIYF
>TRBJ1-3|TRBV7-8
CASSLDGYSGNTIYF
>TRBJ2-1|TRBV5-4
CASSPAGGREQFF
>TRBJ2-5|TRBV7-3
CASSFSGDSTQYF